The 29 T cell receptor beta chains listed next were all sequenced from one sample in a study of OX40 agonist ivuxolimab in advanced cancers. The data were produced by immunoSEQ multiplex PCR, yet TCRdb's version contains in-frame clones alone and is incomplete. Among tens of thousands of clones listed, about 94% were seen once. Sequencing used CD4+ or CD8+ T cells sorted from blood, obtained in a trial of the OX40 agonist ivuxolimab. Receptors were obtained from an adult with an advanced solid tumor such as melanoma, head and neck, liver or kidney cancer.

Only one count was recorded for this clone. The chain carries TRBV30 and TRBJ1-1; D gene uncertain. The germline V gene encodes CDR1 GTSNPN and CDR2 SVGIG (reference sequence). V was cut by 0 bases and J by 7 bases, with 12 bases left in between. The CDR3 consists of 13 residues. The CDR3 coding sequence is TGTGCCTGGAGTGTTCCCGTGGTAGGTGAAGCTTTCTTT. It encodes CAWSVPVVGEAFF.

The table lists this clone with a count of one. The genes are TRBV6-1 and TRBJ1-2; no clear D gene. Per the germline V gene, CDR1 is MNHNS and CDR2 is SASEGT. Trimming stripped 5 bases from V and 1 base from J, with 8 bases between. The CDR3 is 13 amino acids. The CDR3 DNA follows: TGTGCCAGCAGTAGGATTGATAACTATGGCTACACCTTC. Translated, it gives CASSRIDNYGYTF.

CDR3 sequence (DNA): TGTGCCAGCAGTCCATTGGGGACTCACGCAACTAATGAAAAACTGTTTTTT. It codes for CASSPLGTHATNEKLFF. J is TRBJ1-4 and V is TRBV28; D is perhaps TRBD1 (5 bases). CDR3 length: 17 amino acids. Germline CDR1 and CDR2: MDHEN and SYDVKM. V was trimmed by 5 bases and J by 0 bases, leaving 16 bases between them.

There are a few counts of this clone. This chain links TRBV29-1 with TRBJ2-7; D ambiguous. Germline V gives CDR1 SQVTM, CDR2 ANQGSEA. Trimming removed 7 bases from V and 2 bases from J, with 9 bases in between. The length of the CDR3 is 11 residues. In nucleotides, the CDR3 is TGCAGCGCAGGATCCGCCTACGAGCAGTACTTC. Translating it yields CSAGSAYEQYF.

The V and J genes are TRBV7-2 and TRBJ1-3; D unresolved. Germline V gene lookup returns CDR1 SGHTA and CDR2 FQGNSA. V gave up 1 base and J gave up 3 bases, with 4 bases separating them. The CDR3 sequence is 13 residues long. The CDR3 DNA reads TGTGCCAGCAGCTTAGATCTTGGAAACACCATATATTTT. As protein: CASSLDLGNTIYF.

By proportion, this clone is medium-sized. J is TRBJ2-6 and V is TRBV28; the match to TRBD1 covers 12 bases. Germline CDR1 and CDR2: MDHEN and SYDVKM. After removal of 5 bases from V and 0 bases from J, the junction contained 11 bases not matched to a gene. This CDR3 contains 20 residues. CDR3 loop: CASSGVRDRGPFSGANVLTF. The CDR3 nucleotides read TGTGCCAGCAGTGGCGTCCGGGACAGGGGGCCCTTCTCTGGGGCCAACGTCCTGACTTTC.

V usage is TRBV6-6 and J usage is TRBJ2-7, with D unclear. This CDR3 is 14 amino acids long. The germline V gene encodes CDR1 MNHNY and CDR2 SVGAGI (reference sequence). The germline V and J ends were trimmed by 1 base and 0 bases, with 7 bases remaining between them. CDR3: CASSYYGSSYEQYF. The DNA of the CDR3 is TGTGCCAGCAGTTACTACGGTAGCTCCTACGAGCAGTACTTC.

The V call is TRBV12-5, the J call TRBJ1-2, with a weak D call TRBD1 (5 bases). The CDR3 runs 16 residues. Trimming left V 1 base short and J 6 bases short, with 18 bases between. CDR1 is LGHNT and CDR2 is FRNRAP in the germline V gene. The CDR3 DNA sequence: TGTGCTAGTGGTTTGGCCCTCCGGGGGTCCCACGATGGCTACACCTTC. This gives the protein CASGLALRGSHDGYTF.

This clone came up once. This rearrangement joins TRBV7-2 to TRBJ2-1, with D perhaps matching TRBD2 (5 bases). CDR1 and CDR2 from the germline V gene are SGHTA and FQGNSA. This CDR3 has 14 residues. The V gene lost 5 bases and the J gene lost 5 bases, with 13 bases spanning the gap. CDR3 DNA: TGTGCCAGCAGCCCGAGAGACTACCACAATGAGCAGTTCTTC. It codes for CASSPRDYHNEQFF.

The chain employs TRBV10-3 and TRBJ2-2; D is ambiguous. The V end lost 10 bases, the J end lost 8 bases, and 11 bases lay between the germline ends. Germline V gene lookup returns CDR1 ENHRY and CDR2 SYGVKD. There are 11 residues in the CDR3. In DNA, the CDR3 is TGTGCCACCCGATCATCGGGGGAGCTGTTTTTT. This encodes CATRSSGELFF.

This clone was recorded once. The chain is built from TRBV6-6 and TRBJ2-7; unclear D gene. Germline V gives CDR1 MNHNY, CDR2 SVGAGI (reference sequence). V was pared by 0 bases and J by 2 bases, with 8 bases between. This CDR3 spans 14 amino acids. The CDR3 is CASSYSQEAYEQYF. The CDR3 nucleotides are TGTGCCAGCAGTTACTCCCAGGAAGCCTACGAGCAGTACTTC.

This chain connects TRBV9 to TRBJ2-1; 8 bases match TRBD2. The V segment lost 3 bases and the J segment 3 bases; nucleotides outside the gene matches: 8. This CDR3 is 16 amino acids long. Germline V gene sequence: CDR1 SGDLS, CDR2 YYNGEE. CDR3 DNA sequence: TGTGCCAGCAGCGCCGCCGGGACTAGTCTCTACAATGAGCAGTTCTTC. Its translation is CASSAAGTSLYNEQFF.

This CDR3 reads CASSQGGNGYEQYF. In DNA, the CDR3 is TGCGCCAGCAGCCAAGGCGGGAACGGGTACGAGCAGTACTTC. The rearrangement uses TRBV4-1 and TRBJ2-7; a weak D match, TRBD2 (6 bases). In germline, CDR1 is MGHRA, CDR2 YSYEKL. The CDR3 runs 14 residues. Trimming removed 1 base from V and 4 bases from J, with 11 bases in between.

The CDR3 DNA reads as TGTGCCAGCAGTGATCCCCAGAACGAGCAGTACTTC. As protein: CASSDPQNEQYF. The rearrangement links TRBV2 to TRBJ2-7; D uncertain. The ends were cut back, 3 bases at V and 5 bases at J, with 8 bases in the middle. CDR1 is SNHLY and CDR2 is FYNNEI in the germline V gene. This CDR3 region has 12 residues.

The chain uses TRBV28 and TRBJ2-4; D ambiguous. V lost 2 bases and J lost 4, with 18 bases in between. Germline CDR1 is MDHEN and CDR2 is SYDVKM. The CDR3 totals 17 residues. As DNA, the CDR3 is TGTGCCAGCAGTTTAAATCGCCCGGTGCCAGAAAAAAACATTCAGTACTTC. Residues: CASSLNRPVPEKNIQYF. Supplemented by reference TRBV28 and TRBJ2-4, the full variable domain reads DVKVTQSSRYLVKRTGEKVFLECVQDMDHENMFWYRQDPGLGLRLIYFSYDVKMKEKGDIPEGYSVSREKKERFSLILESASTNQTSMYLCASSLNRPVPEKNIQYFGAGTRLSVL.

The chain joins TRBV27 to TRBJ2-5; D unclear. Germline CDR1 reads MNHEY; CDR2 reads SMNVEV (reference sequence). V was cut by 2 bases and J by 2 bases, with 6 bases left in between. This CDR3 is built from 13 residues. The CDR3 is CASSLRVQETQYF. CDR3 nucleotides: TGTGCCAGCAGTTTACGGGTTCAAGAGACCCAGTACTTC.

The chain has TRBV10-3 and TRBJ2-7, with D perhaps TRBD1 (6 bases). In germline, CDR1 is ENHRY, CDR2 SYGVKD. CDR3 length: 14 residues. V was cut by 2 bases and J by 3 bases, with 11 bases left in between. CDR3 in DNA: TGTGCCATCAGTGAGGGGGGCGGTAACTACGAGCAGTACTTC. It translates to CAISEGGGNYEQYF.

This clone has a single count. The chain links TRBV19 to TRBJ1-1; D is undetermined. The germline gives CDR1 LNHDA, CDR2 SQIVND (reference sequence). The CDR3 runs 14 residues. V dropped 5 bases and J dropped 2 bases, with 12 bases sitting between them. The CDR3, as DNA: TGTGCCAGTAGTCTAGGACCGGTAAACACTGAAGCTTTCTTT. Encoded protein: CASSLGPVNTEAFF. The entire variable domain, with the rest obtained from reference TRBV19 and TRBJ1-1, is as follows: DGGITQSPKYLFRKEGQNVTLSCEQNLNHDAMYWYRQDPGQGLRLIYYSQIVNDFQKGDIAEGYSVSREKKESFPLTVTSAQKNPTAFYLCASSLGPVNTEAFFGQGTRLTVV.

The J gene is TRBJ2-7, the V gene TRBV5-5, with a possible D match to TRBD2 (5 bases). The germline V gene encodes CDR1 SGHKS and CDR2 YYEKEE (reference sequence). This CDR3 comprises 15 residues. Trimming removed 4 bases from V and 2 bases from J, with 16 bases in between. CDR3 residues: CASSPTRDGAYEQYF. Written as DNA, the CDR3 is TGTGCCAGCAGCCCAACCCGGGATGGTGCCTACGAGCAGTACTTC.

This clone was seen a few times. DNA for the CDR3: TGCAGCGTTGAAAGCCTCTACGAGCAGTACTTC. It yields the protein CSVESLYEQYF. V usage is TRBV29-1 and J usage is TRBJ2-7, with D unclear. The CDR3 length is 11 residues. Trimming cost V 2 bases and J 3 bases, with 5 bases left between them. Germline CDR1 reads SQVTM; CDR2 reads ANQGSEA.

The chain uses TRBV5-4 and TRBJ2-2; 12 positions match TRBD2. Unmatched junction bases numbered 10, after V lost 4 bases and J lost 6 bases. CDR3 size: 17 residues. Germline V gene sequence: CDR1 SGHNT, CDR2 YYREEE (reference sequence). The CDR3, as DNA: TGTGCCAGCAGCCACACGACTCGACTAGCGGGAGCCGGGGAGCTGTTTTTT. Its protein is CASSHTTRLAGAGELFF.

The chain has TRBV7-8 and TRBJ2-2, with D maybe TRBD1 (5 bases). Germline CDR1 is SGHVS and CDR2 is FQNEAQ. V was pared by 5 bases and J by 10 bases, with 17 bases between. This CDR3 is built from 14 residues. The CDR3 DNA reads TGTGCCAGCAGCCCCTGGGGCGGCCCAAAGGAGCTGTTTTTT. It codes for CASSPWGGPKELFF.

This chain uses TRBV11-2 with TRBJ2-3, with 9 bases lining up with TRBD1. V lost 5 bases, J lost 1 base, and 4 bases stayed unmatched. Germline assignment: CDR1 SGHAT and CDR2 FQNNGV. The CDR3 consists of 15 residues. The CDR3 here is CASSVRTGGTDTQYF. The CDR3 DNA reads TGTGCCAGCAGCGTCAGGACAGGGGGCACAGATACGCAGTATTTT.

The chain recombines TRBV7-9 with TRBJ1-5; D gene unclear. Per the germline V gene, CDR1 is SEHNR and CDR2 is FQNEAQ (reference sequence). CDR3 length: 15 amino acids. V shed 0 bases and J shed 5 bases, with 11 bases lying between them. The CDR3 loop reads CASSLAAGLDQPQHF. Here the CDR3 DNA reads TGTGCCAGCAGCTTAGCGGCGGGTTTGGATCAGCCCCAGCATTTT.

The chain recombines TRBV27 with TRBJ2-5; a weak D match, TRBD1 (6 bases). From germline, CDR1 is MNHEY and CDR2 SMNVEV (reference sequence). The ends were cut back, 8 bases at V and 3 bases at J, with 16 bases in the middle. This CDR3 has 14 amino acids. In nucleotides, the CDR3 is TGTGCCAGCGCCCTGGGGGCTATCAAAGAGACCCAGTACTTC. This gives the protein CASALGAIKETQYF.

The rearrangement joins TRBV6-5 to TRBJ2-5, with D unclear. The V end lost 0 bases, the J end lost 5 bases, and 13 bases lay between the germline ends. The CDR3 is made up of 15 amino acids. Germline-derived CDR1 and CDR2 are MNHEY and SVGAGI. CDR3 amino acids: CASSYSPTSWETQYF. CDR3 bases: TGTGCCAGCAGTTACTCCCCAACAAGTTGGGAGACCCAGTACTTC.

This sequence joins TRBV6-6 and TRBJ2-7; TRBD1 matches 10 bases. CDR1 is MNHNY and CDR2 is SVGAGI in the germline V gene (reference sequence). CDR3 length: 16 amino acids. With V trimmed by 0 bases and J by 3 bases, 5 bases remained unmatched. This CDR3 reads CASSYSMGQGNYEQYF. For the CDR3, the DNA is TGTGCCAGCAGTTACTCCATGGGACAGGGGAACTACGAGCAGTACTTC.

V usage is TRBV5-5 and J usage is TRBJ2-1, with D perhaps matching TRBD1 (6 bases). The V and J ends lost 3 bases and 8 bases respectively, with 12 bases between them. Looked up from germline, CDR1 is SGHKS and CDR2 is YYEKEE (reference sequence). There are 13 residues in the CDR3. This chain's CDR3 is CASSSYRVHEQFF. DNA for the CDR3: TGTGCCAGCAGCTCGTACAGGGTCCATGAGCAGTTCTTC.

With respect to this clone: Additional DNA sequences in this sample encode the identical CDR3. The chain links TRBV28 to TRBJ2-7, with D perhaps matching TRBD1 (5 bases). Trimming removed 5 bases from V and 3 bases from J, with 17 bases in between. Germline V gene sequence: CDR1 MDHEN, CDR2 SYDVKM. CDR3 length: 15 residues. The CDR3 sequence is CASSNLGVGLYEQYF. The DNA for the CDR3 is TGTGCCAGCAGTAATCTAGGGGTGGGTCTCTACGAGCAGTACTTC. Based on the CDR3 plus reference TRBV28 and TRBJ2-7, the full variable domain is DVKVTQSSRYLVKRTGEKVFLECVQDMDHENMFWYRQDPGLGLRLIYFSYDVKMKEKGDIPEGYSVSREKKERFSLILESASTNQTSMYLCASSNLGVGLYEQYFGPGTRLTVT.